In its sample, the clone carrying this T cell receptor (beta chain) was seen a few times. Its antigen is currently unknown. Trimming took off 1 base at V and 6 bases at J, with 9 bases between the two ends. The CDR3 runs to 13 residues. Germline lookup yields CDR1 KGHSH and CDR2 LQKENI. The source of the sample is a study of OX40 agonist ivuxolimab in advanced cancers. Study-wide context: The diagnoses of dose-escalation patients were hepatocellular carcinoma, melanoma, renal cell or head and neck cancer. Patients were over 65% male with ages about 23 to 80, mean 60. Notes on the study in general: In the 0.1-3.0 mg/kg groups, partial responders showed among the lowest expansion. At doses 0.1 to 3.0 mg/kg, CD4+ and CD8+ clones expanded.

Some clones are missing from TCRdb's copy, which holds only in-frame ones; the method was immunoSEQ multiplex PCR. This table has tens of thousands of clones, roughly 84% appearing once. Specimen: CD4+ or CD8+ T cells sorted from blood, collected in a trial of the OX40 agonist ivuxolimab. This TCR came from an adult with an advanced solid tumor such as melanoma, head and neck, liver or kidney cancer. The V call is TRBV18, the J call TRBJ1-1; D is possibly TRBD1 (5 bases). The CDR3 nucleotides are TGTGCCAGCTCACCACAGGGGAAATCTGAAGCTTTCTTT. Protein: CASSPQGKSEAFF.